One and the same sample provided the 5 T cell receptor beta chains below, sequenced in a study of control samples from healthy donors and cancer patients. Some clones are missing from TCRdb's copy, which holds only in-frame ones; the method was immunoSEQ multiplex PCR. The repertoire includes 130,000 to 150,000 clones, approximately 91% of them detected once, and approximately 3.4% sits in the top ten. Sequencing was done on a sample of blood. The receptors come from a man aged 25 to 40 in good health.

The chain joins TRBV6-1 to TRBJ1-5; the match to TRBD1 covers 7 bases. CDR3 length: 14 amino acids. Germline V gives CDR1 MNHNS, CDR2 SASEGT. V lost 2 bases to trimming and J lost 10 bases; unmatched junction nucleotides: 8. The CDR3 reads CASSEIQGGDPQHF. The DNA for the CDR3 is TGTGCCAGCAGTGAAATCCAGGGGGGCGACCCCCAGCATTTT.

V gene TRBV5-1 combines with J gene TRBJ1-4; D is unclear. CDR1 and CDR2 from the germline V gene are SGHRS and YFSETQ. Trimming took off 0 bases at V and 3 bases at J, with 27 bases between the two ends. There are 21 residues in the CDR3. The CDR3 coding sequence is TGCGCCAGCAGCTTGGTGAACACGGACCCAACGCCGACGCCCCCTAATGAAAAACTGTTTTTT. This gives the protein CASSLVNTDPTPTPPNEKLFF.

The chain has TRBV27 and TRBJ1-1; D not certain. CDR3 size: 15 residues. The V gene's germline CDR1 is MNHEY and CDR2 SMNVEV (reference sequence). Trimming pared 0 bases from V and 4 bases from J, leaving 12 bases between. CDR3 nucleotide sequence: TGTGCCAGCAGTTTATCGTCCCCGCCGAGCACTGAAGCTTTCTTT. Its protein is CASSLSSPPSTEAFF.

This sequence joins TRBV28 and TRBJ1-3, with 8 nucleotides matching TRBD1. CDR3 length: 16 residues. Germline V gene sequence: CDR1 MDHEN, CDR2 SYDVKM. J gave up 2 bases and V 4 bases, and 7 bases lay outside the gene matches. In DNA, the CDR3 is TGTGCCAGCAGTTCCTGGACAGGGACGGCTGGAAACACCATATATTTT. Amino acid sequence: CASSSWTGTAGNTIYF.

As concerns this clone: The germline gene is not matched at one end of the junction; a read error may be the cause. The CDR3 DNA is TGTGCCAGCAGCCTAGGCTCGGAGGGGACAACCTACGAGCAGTACTTC. This translates into CASSLGSEGTTYEQYF. This chain links TRBV13 with TRBJ2-7, with D perhaps TRBD1 or TRBD2 (6 bases each). Per the germline V gene, CDR1 is PRHDT and CDR2 is FYEKMQ (reference sequence). CDR3 length: 16 residues.